This is a list of T cell receptor beta chains from one sample in a study of blood T cells in healthy people across ages. TCRdb reprocessed the 5' RACE reads with MiXCR, giving one entry per CDR3 protein. The top ten clones hold 2% to 2.5% of a sample with 1.5 million to 2 million distinct CDR3 sequences, 40% to 55% of them seen once. Sample: blood. The receptors here all came from a woman aged 35 to 49 in good health. CDR3s include the opening cysteine and the closing phenylalanine or tryptophan. D genes are given only for firm matches. Not all rows give a size; the values are once, few, many and, for expanded clones, a class.

J	D	V	size	DNA	CDR3
TRBJ1-4	-	TRBV4-1	-	TGCGCCAGCACCATCCAGGTGGCTAATGAAAAACTGTTTTTT	CASTIQVANEKLFF
TRBJ1-4	TRBD1	TRBV5-1	-	TGCGCCAGCTCCCAACAGGGGCCGGATGAAAAACTGTTTTTT	CASSQQGPDEKLFF
TRBJ2-4	TRBD2	TRBV6-2/TRBV6-3	-	TGTGCCAGCAGTTACAAGCGGACTAGCGGGGAGCAGTACTTC	CASSYKRTSGEQYF
TRBJ1-1	-	TRBV28	-	TGTGCCAGCAGTTTATCCCCCCTTGCGGCTTTCTTT	CASSLSPLAAFF
TRBJ1-4	TRBD1	TRBV20-1	-	TGCAGTGCTAGATCCTGGACAGGGAATGAAAAACTGTTTTTT	CSARSWTGNEKLFF
TRBJ2-7	TRBD2	TRBV6-2/TRBV6-3	-	TGTGCCAGCACCACCCAGAGTCTAGCGGGGATTTACGAGCAGTACTTC	CASTTQSLAGIYEQYF
TRBJ2-1	TRBD2	TRBV20-1	-	TGCAGTGCTAGAGATGGAATAGCGGGGGGGCCTGGGCAGTTCTTC	CSARDGIAGGPGQFF
TRBJ2-5	-	TRBV18	few	TGTGCCAGCTCACCCAGAGGCGGGGACCAAGAGACCCAGTACTTC	CASSPRGGDQETQYF
TRBJ1-2	-	TRBV25-1	-	TGTGCCAGCAGTGTAGGGACATACAACTATGGCTACACCTTC	CASSVGTYNYGYTF
TRBJ2-5	TRBD2	TRBV13	few	TGTGCCAGCAGCTTGCCTAGCGGATTTCAAGAGACCCAGTACTTC	CASSLPSGFQETQYF
TRBJ1-6	-	TRBV10-3	-	TGTGCCATCAGTAGCACAGGGTCCGCAAATTCACCCCTCCACTTT	CAISSTGSANSPLHF
TRBJ2-6	TRBD1	TRBV6-5	few	TGTGCCAGCAGTTACTCAAGGACAGGGGGATCTGGGGCCAACGTCCTGACTTTC	CASSYSRTGGSGANVLTF
TRBJ2-3	TRBD2	TRBV6-1	few	TGTGCCAGCAGTGCCCAACTAGCGGGGTTGACAGATACGCAGTATTTT	CASSAQLAGLTDTQYF
TRBJ2-7	TRBD2	TRBV25-1	-	TGTGCCAGCAGTAAACCGGGACTAGATTACGAGCAGTACTTC	CASSKPGLDYEQYF
TRBJ2-1	TRBD1	TRBV7-2	-	TGTGCCGGCAGCTCCCCGGGGACAGGGATCTCCGATGAGCAGTTCTTC	CAGSSPGTGISDEQFF
TRBJ2-1	-	TRBV28	-	TGTGCCAGCAGTTCCGGAATGGACAATGAGCAGTTCTTC	CASSSGMDNEQFF
TRBJ2-5	-	TRBV7-3	-	TGTGCCAGCAGCTTAAACCGGGGCGGCGTTTGGCGGGGCAGAAGAGAGACCCAGTACTTC	CASSLNRGGVWRGRRETQYF
TRBJ1-4	-	TRBV7-2	few	TGTGCCAGCAGCCTAATGGGAGGGAATGAAAAACTGTTTTTT	CASSLMGGNEKLFF
TRBJ2-3	-	TRBV7-2	-	TGTGCCAGCAGCTTAGTCCCAGGGTCGGGGGAGGATACGCAGTATTTT	CASSLVPGSGEDTQYF
TRBJ2-5	-	TRBV28	-	TGTGCCAGCAGCCTCCGGACCGCAAATCAACAAGAGACCCAGTACTTC	CASSLRTANQQETQYF
TRBJ2-5	TRBD1	TRBV29-1	-	TGCAGCGCCATTGACAGGGGGACCTATGAGACCCAGTACTTC	CSAIDRGTYETQYF
TRBJ2-5	-	TRBV6-2/TRBV6-3	-	TGTGCCAGCAGCCGACCGCCAGGGTACCAAGAGACCCAGTACTTC	CASSRPPGYQETQYF